What follows describes a single T cell receptor (beta chain). Assay: immunoSEQ multiplex PCR; the TCRdb copy retains only in-frame clones and omits some. The table has about half a million clones, 80% to 90% seen once. CDR3 size: 15 residues. Germline assignment: CDR1 MDHEN and CDR2 SYDVKM. Between the trimmed V and J ends, which lost 8 bases and 6 bases, there was a span of 20 bases. Indicated treatment: about 20 received Ad26.COV2.S at low or high dose, single or two shots; roughly five received placebo; per-sample allocation not given. Samples came from day 63 after the first vaccine or placebo injection. This record comes from a study of Ad26.COV2.S vaccination and SARS-CoV-2 variants.

This TCR derives from a person aged 18 to 65 who received the Ad26.COV2.S COVID-19 vaccine or a placebo. The sample consisted of peripheral blood, taken in a trial of Ad26.COV2.S vaccine versus placebo. V usage is TRBV28 and J usage is TRBJ1-5; D is possibly TRBD1 (5 bases). The CDR3 sequence: CASPPLGTEVQPQHF. The CDR3 DNA follows: TGTGCCAGCCCCCCGTTGGGGACCGAGGTTCAGCCCCAGCATTTT.